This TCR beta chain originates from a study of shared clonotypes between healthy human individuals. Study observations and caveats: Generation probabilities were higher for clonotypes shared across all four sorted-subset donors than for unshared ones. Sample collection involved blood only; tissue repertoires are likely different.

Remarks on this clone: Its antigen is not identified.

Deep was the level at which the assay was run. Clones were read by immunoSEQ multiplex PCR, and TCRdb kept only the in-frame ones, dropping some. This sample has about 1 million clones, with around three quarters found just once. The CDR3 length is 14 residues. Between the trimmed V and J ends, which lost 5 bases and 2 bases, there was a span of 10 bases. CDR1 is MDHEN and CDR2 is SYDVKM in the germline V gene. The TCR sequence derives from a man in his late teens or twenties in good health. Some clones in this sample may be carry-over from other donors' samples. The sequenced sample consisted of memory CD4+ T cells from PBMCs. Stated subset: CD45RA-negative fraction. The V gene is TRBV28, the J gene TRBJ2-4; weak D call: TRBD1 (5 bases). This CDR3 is CASSRQLTKNIQYF. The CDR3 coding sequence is TGTGCCAGCAGTCGACAGTTGACCAAAAACATTCAGTACTTC.